This T cell receptor beta chain was retrieved from a study of CD8 T cells in ankylosing spondylitis. The study, taken as a whole, reports: Characteristic of ankylosing spondylitis blood, it appeared, was a TCR beta motif comprising eight highly homologous variants. Matched ankylosing spondylitis synovial fluid reportedly contained a significantly enriched population of disease-linked clones.

This clonotype was seen a handful of times. Antigen unknown. The CDR3 is made up of 15 amino acids. Germline V gives CDR1 DFQATT, CDR2 SNEGSKA (reference sequence). V lost 3 bases to trimming and J lost 5 bases, with 19 bases between them. It was by quantitative 5'-RACE with molecular barcodes that TCR beta libraries were made. TCRdb called the 5' RACE reads again in MiXCR, with one record for every CDR3 protein. This sample has 340,000 or so distinct CDR3 sequences, with roughly 14% found just once. Material: blood, either unsorted or a sorted T cell fraction (not recorded which). J is TRBJ2-5 and V is TRBV20-1, with D possibly matching TRBD1 (5 bases). The sequence derives from a male donor with ankylosing spondylitis or in good health (not recorded which). CDR3 sequence: CSARATSGLDETQYF. CDR3 coding DNA: TGCAGTGCTAGGGCCACATCAGGGTTGGATGAGACCCAGTACTTC.